Each of the 16 T cell receptor beta chains below was sequenced from the same sample in a study of blood T cells in healthy people across ages. Using a J-beta primer mix together with a sample-barcoded 5' primer, a second PCR was run for about 7 to 12 cycles. TCRdb recomputed calls from the 5' RACE reads with MiXCR, one row per CDR3 protein. Seen here are approximately 800,000 distinct CDR3 sequences, 53% observed once, and the top ten hold about 38%. The sample was blood. These receptors originate from a man at least 80 years old in good health.

The chain carries TRBV5-1 and TRBJ2-5; weak D call: TRBD2 (6 bases). CDR3 length: 15 amino acids. Looked up from germline, CDR1 is SGHRS and CDR2 is YFSETQ. Trimming removed 5 bases at V and 11 bases at J, with 25 bases between. CDR3 in amino acids: CASSRGASVGNEQYF. As DNA, the CDR3 is TGCGCCAGCAGTCGCGGAGCTAGCGTGGGCAATGAGCAGTACTTC.

The CDR3 here is CASSQDSGGNSYEQYF. CDR3 DNA: TGTGCCAGCAGCCAAGATAGCGGGGGGAACTCCTACGAGCAGTACTTC. The chain uses TRBV4-2 and TRBJ2-7; TRBD2 agrees at 10 bases. Germline values: CDR1 LGHNA, CDR2 YNFKEQ. V lost 0 bases to trimming and J lost 0 bases; unmatched junction nucleotides: 2. The CDR3 runs 16 residues.

V and J are TRBV5-1 and TRBJ1-1; D is perhaps TRBD1 (5 bases). The CDR3 length is 18 residues. V was pared by 0 bases and J by 0 bases, with 18 bases between. Germline CDR1 is SGHRS and CDR2 is YFSETQ. The CDR3 DNA sequence: TGCGCCAGCAGCTTGGTCACGACAGACCACGGGATGAACACTGAAGCTTTCTTT. It encodes CASSLVTTDHGMNTEAFF.

As to this clonotype: One junction end does not reproduce the germline sequence, and a read error may be involved. J is TRBJ2-7 and V is TRBV14; D unclear. The germline CDR1 and CDR2 sequences are SGHDN and FVKESK. There are 15 residues in the CDR3. The CDR3 protein is CASSQGNALSDEQYF. CDR3 coding DNA: TGTGCCAGCAGCCAAGGCAATGCCCTCTCCGACGAGCAGTACTTC.

This rearrangement joins TRBV10-3 to TRBJ2-6; 9 bases agree with TRBD1. With V trimmed by 4 bases and J by 1 base, 8 bases remained unmatched. The germline V gene encodes CDR1 ENHRY and CDR2 SYGVKD. This CDR3 contains 18 residues. CDR3 region: CAISGPGQGTSGANVLTF. In DNA form, the CDR3 reads TGTGCCATCAGTGGTCCGGGACAGGGAACTTCTGGGGCCAACGTCCTGACTTTC.

For this clonotype: The DNA is left out, because the CDR3 cannot be placed on it with certainty; the CDR3 is given as TCRdb lists it. The chain combines TRBV12-3 or TRBV12-4 with TRBJ1-5; the table assigns TRBD1, which was not confirmed against the DNA. From its first to its last residue, the CDR3 has 16 amino acids. The chain's CDR3 is CASSFGPGGGNQPQHF.

V and J are TRBV6-1 and TRBJ1-2, with 9 bases aligning to TRBD1. With 8 bases clipped from V and 5 bases from J, the junction kept 3 bases outside the gene matches. Germline V gene data show CDR1 as MNHNS and CDR2 as SASEGT. This CDR3 comprises 12 residues. CDR3 amino acids: CASQTGGYGYTF. In nucleotides, the CDR3 is TGTGCCAGCCAGACAGGGGGATATGGCTACACCTTC.

The chain is built from TRBV7-2 and TRBJ2-3; 8 bases line up with TRBD1. Trimming removed 5 bases from V and 1 base from J; junction bases left unmatched: 5. From germline, CDR1 is SGHTA and CDR2 FQGNSA. The CDR3 covers 15 residues. The CDR3 bases are TGTGCCAGCAGCAAGGACAGGGTTGGCACAGATACGCAGTATTTT. Protein product: CASSKDRVGTDTQYF.

This rearrangement joins TRBV20-1 to TRBJ2-1; 7 positions agree with TRBD2. Germline assignment: CDR1 DFQATT and CDR2 SNEGSKA (reference sequence). This CDR3 region has 16 residues. J was trimmed by 9 bases and V by 3 bases; bases with no gene match: 17. CDR3 coding DNA: TGCAGTGCTAGCCCCTCTCCGGGTGTGGGGAGGGGTGAGCAGTTCTTC. Amino acids: CSASPSPGVGRGEQFF.

This chain connects TRBV4-2 to TRBJ1-1; possible D gene TRBD1, 6 bases. The CDR3 spans 14 residues. V lost 0 bases and J 11 bases, leaving 16 bases between the germline ends. Germline CDR1 is LGHNA and CDR2 is YNFKEQ. The CDR3 DNA reads TGTGCCAGCAGCCAAGAAGTCTTCGGGGGCCGGGCTTTCTTT. Amino acid sequence: CASSQEVFGGRAFF.

This rearrangement joins TRBV24-1 to TRBJ2-3; 8 bases are shared with TRBD1. CDR1 KGHDR and CDR2 SFDVKD come from the germline V gene. The V segment lost 4 bases and the J segment 4 bases; nucleotides outside the gene matches: 6. This CDR3 region has 15 residues. CDR3 in DNA: TGTGCCACCAGTGAAGCAGGGGGCGTCGCAGATACGCAGTATTTT. Translated: CATSEAGGVADTQYF.

On this clonotype itself: The junction shows a germline mismatch at one end, possibly a read error. V gene TRBV3-1 combines with J gene TRBJ1-2; 7 bases align to TRBD1. The CDR3 has 13 amino acids. Germline loops: CDR1 LGHDT, CDR2 YNNKEL (reference sequence). The CDR3 sequence: CTSSGDRAGGYTF. As DNA, the CDR3 is TGTACCAGCAGCGGTGACAGGGCTGGCGGCTACACCTTC.

Only a few counts were recorded for this clonotype. V gene TRBV6-1 combines with J gene TRBJ1-2, with D possibly being TRBD1 (5 bases). Germline CDR1 reads MNHNS; CDR2 reads SASEGT. Deletions cut 6 bases from V and 2 bases from J, with 10 bases between. This CDR3 contains 13 residues. The CDR3: CASSGGVNYGYTF. CDR3 DNA sequence: TGTGCCAGCAGCGGGGGGGTAAACTATGGCTACACCTTC.

The V call is TRBV7-9, the J call TRBJ2-1, with TRBD2 as a possible D gene (6 bases). CDR1 is SEHNR and CDR2 is FQNEAQ in the germline V gene (reference sequence). This CDR3 spans 15 amino acids. Trimming pared 4 bases from V and 3 bases from J, leaving 13 bases between. The CDR3 DNA reads TGTGCCAGCAGCTCGATAGCGGAGGGCTACAATGAGCAGTTCTTC. Its translation: CASSSIAEGYNEQFF.

The chain uses TRBV28 and TRBJ2-3, with D maybe TRBD2 (5 bases). The V gene lost 6 bases and the J gene lost 6 bases, with 22 bases spanning the gap. CDR3 length equals 16 residues. Germline V lookup: CDR1 MDHEN, CDR2 SYDVKM. Here the CDR3 reads CASRTKTGSPRDTQYF. In DNA, the CDR3 is TGTGCCAGCAGAACTAAAACGGGGAGCCCGCGGGATACGCAGTATTTT.

V usage is TRBV7-7 and J usage is TRBJ2-7; a weak D match, TRBD1 (6 bases). The V end was cut by 9 bases, the J end by 2 bases, with 17 bases between. Germline values: CDR1 SSHAT, CDR2 FNYEAQ (reference sequence). There are 14 residues in the CDR3. CDR3 sequence reads: CASSQQGKPYEQYF. The CDR3, as DNA: TGTGCCAGTAGCCAACAGGGAAAACCCTACGAGCAGTACTTC.